These 31 T cell receptor beta chains originate from one sample sequenced in a study of CD8+CD57+ T cells in acquired aplastic anemia. TCR beta VDJ and CDR3 profiles were obtained from a genomic DNA template. TCRdb analysed the reads with MiXCR anew, one entry per CDR3 protein. The sample carries 450,000 to 600,000 distinct CDR3 sequences, roughly 34% recorded once. Patients chosen for sequencing had CD8+CD57+ cells that had expanded, as shown by flow cytometry. What was sequenced was sorted CD4+, CD8+, or CD8+CD57+ T cells (not recorded which) from PBMCs. All receptors come from a human donor with aplastic anemia.

The chain employs TRBV11-1 and TRBJ2-3, with 9 bases matching TRBD1. Germline V gene lookup returns CDR1 SGHAT and CDR2 FQDESV (reference sequence). The trim removed 5 bases at V and 2 bases at J, leaving 8 bases unmatched. The CDR3 contains 16 residues. This CDR3 reads CASSGRQGGYTDTQYF. In DNA, the CDR3 is TGTGCCAGCAGCGGCAGACAGGGGGGATACACAGATACGCAGTATTTT. The complete variable domain, with remaining parts taken from reference TRBV11-1 and TRBJ2-3, reads EAEVAQSPRYKITEKSQAVAFWCDPISGHATLYWYRQILGQGPELLVQFQDESVVDDSQLPKDRFSAERLKGVDSTLKIQPAELGDSAMYLCASSGRQGGYTDTQYFGPGTRLTVL.

Regarding this clonotype: One base away lies a much larger clone, so this may be a sequencing read error. Since no conserved phenylalanine or tryptophan closes the CDR3, a read error is the likely cause. The chain carries TRBV29-1 and TRBJ2-1; TRBD2 matches at 11 bases. The CDR3 sequence is 14 residues long. V dropped 7 bases and J dropped 6; count of bases not matched to a gene: 8. Germline CDR1 SQVTM, CDR2 ANQGSEA. The CDR3, as DNA: TGCAGCGCAACCCTAGCGGGGGGTCCCAATGAGCAGTTCTCC. Translating it yields CSATLAGGPNEQFS.

Concerning this clonotype itself: A read error is possible here, since a much larger clone lies one base away. The chain is built from TRBV4-2 and TRBJ1-2, with TRBD1 matching 8 bases. Germline CDR1 is LGHNA and CDR2 is YNFKEQ. The CDR3 runs to 15 residues. The CDR3 DNA reads as TGTGCCAGCAGCGGGGGGACAGGTACTAACTATGGCTACGCCTTC. Encoded protein: CASSGGTGTNYGYAF.

This clonotype was recorded at least ten times. The chain combines TRBV25-1 with TRBJ1-1; D is unclear. V was pared by 4 bases and J by 3 bases, with 6 bases between. The length of the CDR3 is 12 residues. In germline, CDR1 is MGHDK, CDR2 SYGVNS. CDR3 amino acids: CASSGDHTEAFF. The DNA of the CDR3 is TGTGCCAGCAGTGGAGATCACACTGAAGCTTTCTTT.

This clonotype was detected ten times or more. The chain uses TRBV12-3 or TRBV12-4 and TRBJ2-7; weak D call: TRBD2 (5 bases). There are 15 residues in the CDR3. V lost 0 bases and J lost 3, with 12 bases in between. CDR3 region: CASSLAHEGIYEQYF. CDR3 DNA: TGTGCCAGCAGTTTAGCGCATGAGGGAATCTACGAGCAGTACTTC.

This clonotype was seen at least ten times. The rearrangement links TRBV19 to TRBJ1-1, with D hard to call. Trimming shortened V by 4 bases and J by 7 bases, and 10 bases separated the two germline ends. CDR3 size: 12 residues. Germline V CDR1 and CDR2: LNHDA, SQIVND (reference sequence). CDR3 sequence reads: CASSTRPSEAFF. CDR3 DNA: TGTGCCAGTAGTACGCGACCGAGTGAAGCTTTCTTT.

V usage is TRBV11-3 and J usage is TRBJ1-4; a weak D match, TRBD1 (6 bases). This CDR3 has 14 residues. Germline CDR1 is SGHNT and CDR2 is YENEEA. The V gene lost 5 bases and the J gene lost 8 bases, with 15 bases spanning the gap. In DNA form, the CDR3 reads TGTGCCAGCAGCCGGACAGTGAGCAGCGAAAAACTGTTTTTT. It yields the protein CASSRTVSSEKLFF.

This clonotype has ten or more counts. The chain employs TRBV15 and TRBJ2-2; TRBD1 aligns across 7 bases. The V and J ends lost 4 bases and 0 bases, in that order; junction bases with no gene match: 5. Per the germline V gene, CDR1 is LNHNV and CDR2 is YYDKDF (reference sequence). This CDR3 has 16 amino acids. CDR3: CATSTGQRANTGELFF. The CDR3 DNA reads as TGTGCCACCAGCACGGGACAGAGAGCGAACACCGGGGAGCTGTTTTTT.

This clonotype appeared a few times. This chain connects TRBV4-3 to TRBJ2-7; 7 bases fit TRBD1. Germline trimming cut 0 bases from V and 3 bases from J; bases unmatched to any gene: 5. The germline CDR1 and CDR2 sequences are LGHNA and YSLEER. The CDR3 has 15 amino acids. The CDR3 spells CASSQETGINYEQYF. CDR3 nucleotides: TGCGCCAGCAGCCAAGAGACAGGGATAAACTACGAGCAGTACTTC.

This clonotype was found many times. The CDR3 loop is CAISELDSLISEQYF. The CDR3 DNA sequence: TGTGCCATCAGTGAGTTGGACAGTCTCATTTCCGAGCAGTACTTC. The V call is TRBV10-3, the J call TRBJ2-7; TRBD1 might be the D (6 bases). The CDR3 contains 15 residues. V shed 1 base and J shed 6 bases, with 16 bases lying between them. Germline V gene lookup returns CDR1 ENHRY and CDR2 SYGVKD.

A note on this clonotype: A much bigger clone sits one base away, suggesting this may be a read error. The chain joins TRBV11-1 to TRBJ1-5; D gene ambiguous. V shed 1 base and J shed 1 base, with 11 bases lying between them. The CDR3 sequence is 16 residues long. Germline CDR1 reads SGHAT; CDR2 reads FQDESV (reference sequence). The CDR3 sequence: CASSLGIGRSNQPQHF. CDR3 nucleotide sequence: TGTGCCAGCAGCTTAGGCATCGGAAGAAGCAATCAGCCCCAGCATTTT.

This clonotype showed up just a few times. An end of the junction differs from the germline gene, which may be a read error. V usage is TRBV10-3 and J usage is TRBJ2-1; the D gene is possibly TRBD2 (6 bases). CDR3 size: 15 residues. The germline V gene encodes CDR1 ENHRY and CDR2 SYGVKD. As DNA, the CDR3 is TGTGCCAGCAGTGGGTCTAGCGCCCGGGGCAATGAGCAGTTCTTC. This translates into CASSGSSARGNEQFF.

This clonotype was recorded a few times. A much bigger clone sits one base away, suggesting this may be a read error. The genes are TRBV10-1 and TRBJ2-5; D is perhaps TRBD1 (5 bases). The CDR3 length is 13 residues. Trimming removed 3 bases from V and 7 bases from J, with 12 bases in between. The germline V gene encodes CDR1 WNHNN and CDR2 SYGVQD (reference sequence). This CDR3 is CASSEGARGTQYF. DNA for the CDR3: TGCGCCAGCAGTGAAGGGGCTAGGGGGACCCAGTACTTC.

The V and J genes are TRBV20-1 and TRBJ1-1; D remains unclear. V was shortened by 1 base and J by 8 bases, with 8 bases between the two germline ends. CDR1 and CDR2 from the germline V gene are DFQATT and SNEGSKA (reference sequence). The CDR3 has 11 amino acids. CDR3 loop: CSARGLLEAFF. The CDR3 region has the DNA TGCAGTGCTAGAGGGCTCCTAGAAGCTTTCTTT.

This clonotype was found many times. One junction end does not reproduce the germline sequence, and a read error may be involved. The J gene is TRBJ2-2, the V gene TRBV29-1; D may be TRBD2 (5 bases). The V gene's germline CDR1 is SQVTM and CDR2 ANQGSEA. The CDR3 loop spans 13 amino acids. CDR3 nucleotides: TGCAGCGTTTTTTGGGGTCTCACCGGGGAACTGTTTTTT. Protein: CSVFWGLTGELFF.

This clonotype was counted only a few times. One end of the junction does not line up with germline, which may come from a read error. The rearrangement uses TRBV3-1 and TRBJ2-7; D perhaps matches TRBD1 (6 bases). This CDR3 spans 12 amino acids. Per germline, CDR1 LGHDT and CDR2 YNNKEL (reference sequence). For the CDR3, the DNA is TGTGCCAGCAGCCCCAGGGGATACGGGCAGTACTTC. This encodes CASSPRGYGQYF.

Worth noting for this clonotype: At one end the junction does not follow the germline gene, possibly because of a read error. The chain joins TRBV5-6 to TRBJ2-6, with 7 bases that match TRBD2. CDR3 size: 16 residues. CDR1 SGHDT and CDR2 YYEEEE come from the germline V gene. This chain's CDR3 is CASSTPGRSGVNVLTF. DNA for the CDR3: TGTGCCAGCTCAACCCCCGGGAGGTCTGGGGTCAACGTCCTGACTTTC.

V gene TRBV20-1 combines with J gene TRBJ2-3; 13 bases match TRBD2. The DNA end is a closer match to TRBJ2-5, so the J assignment may be wrong. This CDR3 contains 16 residues. Germline CDR1 reads DFQATT; CDR2 reads SNEGSKA (reference sequence). The CDR3 coding sequence is TGCAGTGCTAGAAAGACTAGCGGGGGGTTCCAGGAGACCCAGTACTTC. Amino acid sequence: CSARKTSGGFQETQYF.

This clonotype was seen a handful of times. This chain links TRBV11-2 with TRBJ1-1; D unresolved. CDR1 is SGHAT and CDR2 is FQNNGV in the germline V gene. V lost 0 bases and J 0 bases, leaving 11 bases between the germline ends. The CDR3 contains 16 residues. CDR3 sequence reads: CASSLEVDLLNTEAFF. The CDR3 bases are TGTGCCAGCAGCTTAGAAGTGGATTTGCTGAACACTGAAGCTTTCTTT.

This clonotype has a count of ten or more. CDR3 in DNA: TGTGCCACCAGCAGAGTAATCGGGGATACTGAAGCTTTCTTT. Translation gives CATSRVIGDTEAFF. The chain links TRBV15 to TRBJ1-1; D is unresolved. V shed 1 base and J shed 5 bases, with 11 bases lying between them. Germline lookup yields CDR1 LNHNV and CDR2 YYDKDF (reference sequence). This CDR3 is 14 amino acids long.

J is TRBJ2-7 and V is TRBV7-2; tentatively, D is TRBD1 (6 bases). Near its end, the DNA agrees better with TRBJ2-1, so the J call may be wrong. The germline V gene encodes CDR1 SGHTA and CDR2 FQGNSA. The CDR3 has 14 amino acids. In DNA, the CDR3 is TGTGCCAGCAGCGGGCCGGGACACTACAATGAGCAGTTCTTC. It translates to CASSGPGHYNEQFF.

This clonotype was found many times. The chain is built from TRBV19 and TRBJ1-6; D not resolved. CDR1 and CDR2 from the germline V gene are LNHDA and SQIVND (reference sequence). V shed 2 bases and J shed 0 bases, with 8 bases lying between them. The CDR3 sequence is 16 residues long. CDR3 nucleotide sequence: TGTGCCAGTAGTATAATGGTGAGCTCCTATAATTCACCCCTCCACTTT. Its translation is CASSIMVSSYNSPLHF. The full variable domain, rest sourced from reference TRBV19 and TRBJ1-6, is DGGITQSPKYLFRKEGQNVTLSCEQNLNHDAMYWYRQDPGQGLRLIYYSQIVNDFQKGDIAEGYSVSREKKESFPLTVTSAQKNPTAFYLCASSIMVSSYNSPLHFGNGTRLTVT.

The chain employs TRBV7-8 and TRBJ1-5; D gene uncertain. CDR3 length: 12 amino acids. Germline CDR1 and CDR2: SGHVS and FQNEAQ. Trimming pared 2 bases from V and 8 bases from J, leaving 7 bases between. The CDR3 reads CASSLPDEPQHF. The CDR3, as DNA: TGTGCCAGCAGCTTACCAGATGAGCCCCAGCATTTT.

This clonotype was seen only a few times. A much bigger clone sits one base away, suggesting this may be a read error. The chain is built from TRBV15 and TRBJ1-1; maybe TRBD1 (5 bases). The CDR3 spans 14 residues. V was cut by 4 bases and J by 6 bases, with 15 bases left in between. Germline values: CDR1 LNHNV, CDR2 YYDKDF (reference sequence). CDR3 loop: CATSTGTVNAEAFF. The CDR3 region has the DNA TGTGCCACCAGCACCGGGACGGTAAACGCTGAAGCTTTCTTT.

In this sample, this clonotype turned up many times. The genes are TRBV9 and TRBJ1-3, with a possible D match to TRBD1 (5 bases). The CDR3 totals 14 residues. Germline V gives CDR1 SGDLS, CDR2 YYNGEE. Trimming removed 3 bases from V and 3 bases from J, with 10 bases in between. CDR3 region: CASSAGTFGNTIYF. As DNA, the CDR3 is TGTGCCAGCAGCGCCGGGACTTTTGGAAACACCATATATTTT.

The chain couples TRBV19 to TRBJ2-2, with D unclear. The V and J ends lost 0 bases and 5 bases respectively, with 7 bases between them. The CDR3 consists of 14 residues. Germline V CDR1 and CDR2: LNHDA, SQIVND (reference sequence). In DNA form, the CDR3 reads TGTGCCAGTAGTATAGAATCAGCGACCGGGGAGCTGTTTTTT. This encodes CASSIESATGELFF.

Note on this clonotype: In this CDR3 the conserved last residue, phenylalanine or tryptophan, is missing, so a read error is likely. This chain links TRBV28 with TRBJ1-5, with TRBD1 as a possible D gene (6 bases). The CDR3 has 16 residues. Germline assignment: CDR1 MDHEN and CDR2 SYDVKM. The V end lost 7 bases, the J end lost 3 bases, and 19 bases lay between the germline ends. The CDR3 spells CASTVPGGSLNQPQHS. DNA of the CDR3: TGTGCCAGCACCGTCCCGGGGGGCAGTCTCAATCAGCCCCAGCATTCT.

This sequence joins TRBV2 and TRBJ2-2; TRBD1 or TRBD2 may be the D gene (5 bases each). V lost 3 bases, J lost 6 bases, and 14 bases lay in between. The CDR3 contains 15 residues. Germline CDR1 and CDR2: SNHLY and FYNNEI. CDR3 sequence (DNA): TGTGCCAGCAGTGACGAGAGGGGAAGCCCCGGGGAGCTGTTTTTT. Its protein product is CASSDERGSPGELFF.

This clonotype was observed a handful of times. The gene calls are TRBV7-6 and TRBJ1-2; D gene ambiguous. V lost 8 bases to trimming and J lost 10 bases, with 17 bases between them. The length of the CDR3 is 12 residues. Per germline, CDR1 SGHVS and CDR2 FNYEAQ. CDR3 protein: CASSTDGPIYTF. The CDR3 DNA reads TGTGCCAGCTCAACGGACGGACCGATCTACACCTTC.

The V and J genes are TRBV20-1 and TRBJ2-7; 10 bases map to TRBD1. The CDR3 covers 16 residues. J was trimmed by 2 bases and V by 3 bases; bases with no gene match: 10. Per germline, CDR1 DFQATT and CDR2 SNEGSKA (reference sequence). The CDR3 DNA sequence: TGCAGTGCTAGCGACCCCGGGACAGGGGTTCCCTACGAGCAGTACTTC. Its translation is CSASDPGTGVPYEQYF.

Comments on this clonotype: This could be a read error, since a much larger clone is one nucleotide away. The rearrangement joins TRBV25-1 to TRBJ1-2, with D possibly TRBD1 on 6 matching bases. Per germline, CDR1 MGHDK and CDR2 SYGVNS. The CDR3 totals 15 residues. V dropped 7 bases and J dropped 4 bases, with 19 bases sitting between them. This CDR3 is CASTTTGTPSYGYTF. DNA of the CDR3: TGTGCCAGCACCACCACGGGGACACCGAGCTATGGCTACACCTTC.